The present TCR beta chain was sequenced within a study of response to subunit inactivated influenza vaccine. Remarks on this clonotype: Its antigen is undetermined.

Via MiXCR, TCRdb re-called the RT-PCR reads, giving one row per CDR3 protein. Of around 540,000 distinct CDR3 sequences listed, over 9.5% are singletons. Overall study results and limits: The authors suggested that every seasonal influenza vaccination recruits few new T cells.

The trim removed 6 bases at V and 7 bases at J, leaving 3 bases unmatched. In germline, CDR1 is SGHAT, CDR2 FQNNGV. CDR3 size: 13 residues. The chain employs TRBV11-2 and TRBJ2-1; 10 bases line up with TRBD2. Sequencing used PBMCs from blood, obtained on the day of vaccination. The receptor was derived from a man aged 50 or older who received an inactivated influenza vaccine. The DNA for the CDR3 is TGTGCCAGCAGGGGAGCGGGGGGGAATGAGCAGTTCTTC. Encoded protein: CASRGAGGNEQFF. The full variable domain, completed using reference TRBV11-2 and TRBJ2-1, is EAGVAQSPRYKIIEKRQSVAFWCNPISGHATLYWYQQILGQGPKLLIQFQNNGVVDDSQLPKDRFSAERLKGVDSTLKIQPAKLEDSAVYLCASRGAGGNEQFFGPGTRLTVL.